The 27 T cell receptor beta chains listed next were all sequenced from one sample in a study of breast tumors, draining lymph nodes, adjacent tissues. Breast cancer patients provided tissue from their axillary draining lymph nodes. From the multiplex PCR reads, TCRdb called clonotypes with MiXCR, one entry per CDR3 protein. The table shows about 150,000 distinct CDR3 sequences, with 32% occurring only once. Input material: axillary lymph node tissue. The receptors originated from a female donor with breast cancer. Some clones in this sample may be carry-over from other donors' samples.

Points on this clonotype: It is likely a read error, because the conserved phenylalanine at the end of the CDR3 is missing. The DNA is omitted, as the CDR3 cannot be located on it reliably, and the CDR3 follows TCRdb's listing. This chain connects TRBV20-1 to TRBJ2-7; TRBD2, as called in the table, went unchecked against the DNA. Germline CDR1 and CDR2: DFQATT and SNEGSKA (reference sequence). Ends included, the CDR3 has 9 residues. The CDR3 reads CSARSLSSR.

This clonotype has a count of ten or more. The genes are TRBV14 and TRBJ1-6; D gene ambiguous. CDR1 SGHDN and CDR2 FVKESK come from the germline V gene. The CDR3 is made up of 18 amino acids. V lost 4 bases, J lost 0 bases, and 16 bases lay in between. The CDR3 region has the DNA TGTGCCAGCAGCCTCACTCGGACGGCCAGCTCCTATAATTCACCCCTCCACTTT. Protein product: CASSLTRTASSYNSPLHF. Combining the CDR3 with reference TRBV14 and TRBJ1-6 gives the whole variable domain EAGVTQFPSHSVIEKGQTVTLRCDPISGHDNLYWYRRVMGKEIKFLLHFVKESKQDESGMPNNRFLAERTGGTYSTLKVQPAELEDSGVYFCASSLTRTASSYNSPLHFGNGTRLTVT.

This clonotype came up many times. The chain is built from TRBV20-1 and TRBJ1-5, with 7 bases fitting TRBD1. The CDR3 has 15 residues. Germline CDR1 DFQATT, CDR2 SNEGSKA (reference sequence). V lost 3 bases and J lost 6; bases outside the gene matches: 11. The CDR3 nucleotides read TGCAGTGCTAGGGATAGGGAGGGGGCGGGTCAGCCCCAGCATTTT. It specifies CSARDREGAGQPQHF.

This chain links TRBV2 with TRBJ2-1, with TRBD1 matching over 7 bases. V shed 6 bases and J 12 bases; nucleotides not matched to a gene: 11. The germline gives CDR1 SNHLY, CDR2 FYNNEI. The CDR3 covers 13 residues. In DNA form, the CDR3 reads TGTGCCAGCAGCAGGACAGGCCCAGATACGCAGTTCTTC. Translated, it gives CASSRTGPDTQFF.

The chain joins TRBV20-1 to TRBJ1-1; D is perhaps TRBD1 (6 bases). Germline-derived CDR1 and CDR2 are DFQATT and SNEGSKA (reference sequence). This CDR3 contains 11 residues. V was trimmed by 8 bases and J by 6 bases, leaving 13 bases between them. The CDR3 sequence is CSPRGGPEAFF. Written as DNA, the CDR3 is TGCAGTCCAAGGGGGGGTCCTGAAGCTTTCTTT.

This clonotype has a count of ten or more. This chain joins TRBV28 and TRBJ2-7; TRBD1 matches at 9 bases. Germline loops: CDR1 MDHEN, CDR2 SYDVKM. The length of the CDR3 is 15 residues. Trimming cost V 7 bases and J 9 bases; bases outside gene matches: 16. The CDR3 coding sequence is TGTGCCAGCACCTCCTGGACAGGGGTTGTAGCTGTGCAGTACTTC. As protein: CASTSWTGVVAVQYF.

This clonotype occurred a few times. A much larger clone lies a single base off, so this may be a read error. The chain links TRBV12-5 to TRBJ2-2, with 7 bases identical to TRBD2. The V gene's germline CDR1 is LGHNT and CDR2 FRNRAP. The ends lost 3 bases at V and 1 base at J; junction bases unmatched: 11. CDR3 length: 18 residues. CDR3 sequence reads: CASGFVPLGEGNTGELFF. As DNA, the CDR3 is TGTGCTAGTGGTTTCGTTCCTCTTGGGGAGGGGAACACCGGGGAGCTGTTTTTT.

In this sample, this clonotype turned up many times. The chain links TRBV6-6 to TRBJ2-3; the match to TRBD2 covers 15 bases. CDR1 is MNHNY and CDR2 is SVGAGI in the germline V gene (reference sequence). J was trimmed by 5 bases and V by 2 bases; bases with no gene match: 5. The CDR3 spans 17 residues. CDR3 in amino acids: CASSYVGLAGGQDTQYF. CDR3 DNA sequence: TGTGCCAGCAGTTACGTAGGACTAGCGGGGGGGCAAGATACGCAGTATTTT.

Many counts were recorded for this clonotype. V is TRBV3-1 and J is TRBJ1-6; maybe TRBD1 (5 bases). This CDR3 comprises 15 residues. Germline V lookup: CDR1 LGHDT, CDR2 YNNKEL (reference sequence). V lost 1 base to trimming and J lost 6 bases, with 10 bases between them. In DNA form, the CDR3 reads TGTGCCAGCAGCCAAGGGGGGACCACTAATTCACCCCTCCACTTT. This translates into CASSQGGTTNSPLHF.

V is TRBV20-1 and J is TRBJ2-7; 8 bases agree with TRBD2. This CDR3 has 14 amino acids. V lost 2 bases to trimming and J lost 2 bases; unmatched junction nucleotides: 5. Germline CDR1 reads DFQATT; CDR2 reads SNEGSKA (reference sequence). The CDR3 is CSARRSGGTYEQYF. The DNA of the CDR3 is TGCAGTGCTAGACGGAGCGGGGGTACCTACGAGCAGTACTTC.

This chain links TRBV6-6 with TRBJ2-7; 8 bases line up with TRBD1. Per germline, CDR1 MNHNY and CDR2 SVGAGI (reference sequence). This CDR3 has 12 amino acids. V was pared by 6 bases and J by 5 bases, with 3 bases of the junction left unmatched. The CDR3 spells CASSRTGNEQYV. The DNA of the CDR3 is TGTGCCAGCAGCCGGACAGGGAACGAGCAGTACGTC.

There are many counts of this clonotype. The chain is built from TRBV5-1 and TRBJ2-2; TRBD1 agrees at 8 bases. The CDR3 is made up of 16 amino acids. J lost 2 bases, V lost 3 bases, and 6 bases had no gene match. The germline V gene encodes CDR1 SGHRS and CDR2 YFSETQ. The CDR3 nucleotides are TGCGCCAGCAGCTCCCAGGGGGCCCCAAACACCGGGGAGCTGTTTTTT. Amino acid sequence: CASSSQGAPNTGELFF.

Points on this clonotype: A much larger clone lies one base from this, so it may be a read error. V and J are TRBV3-1 and TRBJ1-2; D not certain. This CDR3 comprises 11 residues. The germline V gene has CDR1 LGHDT and CDR2 YNNKEL (reference sequence). The CDR3 loop reads CASGHKYGYTF. CDR3 in DNA: TGTGCCAGCGGCCATAAATATGGCTACACCTTC.

This clonotype appeared many times. The CDR3 DNA follows: TGTGCCAGCAGCTCTCCGGGGGCAGCCTACGAGCAGTACTTC. Translation gives CASSSPGAAYEQYF. This chain uses TRBV11-1 with TRBJ2-7, with D tentatively TRBD1 or TRBD2 (6 bases each). Deletions cut 4 bases from V and 2 bases from J, with 12 bases between. Germline V gene data show CDR1 as SGHAT and CDR2 as FQDESV (reference sequence). This CDR3 has 14 residues. The full variable domain, in which reference TRBV11-1 and TRBJ2-7 provide the parts outside the CDR3, is EAEVAQSPRYKITEKSQAVAFWCDPISGHATLYWYRQILGQGPELLVQFQDESVVDDSQLPKDRFSAERLKGVDSTLKIQPAELGDSAMYLCASSSPGAAYEQYFGPGTRLTVT.

This clonotype was seen repeatedly, ten times or more. This sequence joins TRBV6-1 and TRBJ2-3; D gene unclear. The V gene's germline CDR1 is MNHNS and CDR2 SASEGT. V lost 6 bases and J lost 3, with 10 bases in between. CDR3 length: 13 residues. CDR3 sequence: CASRFTLTDTQYF. CDR3 in DNA: TGTGCCAGCAGATTCACTCTGACAGATACGCAGTATTTT.

This clonotype appeared a few times. V is TRBV30 and J is TRBJ2-5; weak D call: TRBD1 (5 bases). Between the trimmed V and J ends, which lost 4 bases and 3 bases, there was a span of 15 bases. This CDR3 region has 14 residues. Germline assignment: CDR1 GTSNPN and CDR2 SVGIG (reference sequence). CDR3 DNA: TGTGCCTGGACCCACAATCTAGGGGAAGAGACCCAGTACTTC. It codes for CAWTHNLGEETQYF.

V is TRBV4-1 and J is TRBJ2-7; 9 bases map to TRBD1. V lost 5 bases to trimming and J lost 2 bases; unmatched junction nucleotides: 7. The CDR3 runs 15 residues. The V gene's germline CDR1 is MGHRA and CDR2 YSYEKL. The CDR3 sequence is CASSVPGQGPYEQYV. DNA of the CDR3: TGCGCCAGCAGCGTTCCGGGACAGGGTCCCTACGAGCAGTACGTC.

The chain carries TRBV2 and TRBJ2-5; 9 bases fit TRBD2. V lost 6 bases and J lost 4; bases outside the gene matches: 15. Looked up from germline, CDR1 is SNHLY and CDR2 is FYNNEI. This CDR3 is built from 17 residues. In DNA, the CDR3 is TGTGCCAGCAGGCTGGGGTTAGCGGGGGTTACGTCAGAGACCCAGTACTTC. Translation gives CASRLGLAGVTSETQYF.

The gene calls are TRBV11-2 and TRBJ1-2; weak D call: TRBD1 (6 bases). The CDR3 is made up of 18 amino acids. V was pared by 2 bases and J by 1 base, with 20 bases between. Germline CDR1 and CDR2: SGHAT and FQNNGV. CDR3: CASSLPRGGEQGNYGYTF. The CDR3 nucleotides are TGTGCCAGCAGCTTACCAAGGGGTGGCGAACAGGGTAACTATGGCTACACCTTC.

This rearrangement joins TRBV29-1 to TRBJ1-1; D unclear. V was cut by 4 bases and J by 1 base, with 7 bases left in between. CDR3 length: 12 amino acids. Looked up from germline, CDR1 is SQVTM and CDR2 is ANQGSEA. This CDR3 is CSVVAANTEAFF. The CDR3 DNA is TGCAGCGTTGTAGCTGCGAACACTGAAGCTTTCTTT. The full variable domain, its missing parts supplied by reference TRBV29-1 and TRBJ1-1, is SAVISQKPSRDICQRGTSLTIQCQVDSQVTMMFWYRQQPGQSLTLIATANQGSEATYESGFVIDKFPISRPNLTFSTLTVSNMSPEDSSIYLCSVVAANTEAFFGQGTRLTVV.

This chain connects TRBV6-6 to TRBJ2-5; a possible D gene is TRBD2 (5 bases). This CDR3 has 14 residues. V was cut by 2 bases and J by 9 bases, with 16 bases left in between. Germline loops: CDR1 MNHNY, CDR2 SVGAGI (reference sequence). DNA for the CDR3: TGTGCCAGCAGTTACGGTGAGGGCAATCAGCCCCAGTACTTC. It specifies CASSYGEGNQPQYF.

Ten or more counts support this clonotype. The chain joins TRBV6-6 to TRBJ2-7; a weak D match, TRBD2 (5 bases). CDR1 is MNHNY and CDR2 is SVGAGI in the germline V gene (reference sequence). This CDR3 has 12 residues. V was cut by 0 bases and J by 6 bases, with 6 bases left in between. The CDR3 DNA follows: TGTGCCAGCAGTTACTCAGAGGGCGAGCAGTACGTC. As protein: CASSYSEGEQYV.

This clonotype was seen ten or more times. V gene TRBV6-6 combines with J gene TRBJ2-7, with D tentatively TRBD1 or TRBD2 (6 bases each). The CDR3 is 12 residues long. Trimming removed 4 bases from V and 6 bases from J, with 10 bases in between. Germline V gives CDR1 MNHNY, CDR2 SVGAGI (reference sequence). The CDR3, as DNA: TGTGCCAGCAGTTTAGAGGGGGGCGAGCAGTACGTC. Translated, it gives CASSLEGGEQYV.

The sample holds a few counts of this clonotype. The chain employs TRBV10-2 and TRBJ1-1, with D maybe TRBD1 (5 bases). The CDR3 contains 15 residues. Germline loops: CDR1 WSHSY, CDR2 SAAADI. Between the trimmed V and J ends, which lost 3 bases and 4 bases, there was a span of 15 bases. CDR3 sequence: CASSDQFLGGTEAFF. The CDR3 DNA follows: TGCGCCAGCAGTGATCAGTTCTTGGGGGGCACTGAAGCTTTCTTT.

In this sample, this clonotype turned up many times. The chain is built from TRBV7-8 and TRBJ1-2, with 7 bases aligning to TRBD1. Germline trimming cut 5 bases from V and 4 bases from J; bases unmatched to any gene: 7. The CDR3 consists of 14 residues. The germline V gene has CDR1 SGHVS and CDR2 FQNEAQ. The CDR3 spells CASSPRDSSYGYTF. CDR3 nucleotides: TGTGCCAGCAGCCCGCGGGACAGCTCCTATGGCTACACCTTC.

V is TRBV6-2 or TRBV6-3 and J is TRBJ1-5, with 8 bases identical to TRBD1. Unmatched junction bases numbered 1, after V lost 7 bases and J lost 5 bases. The CDR3 has 12 amino acids. Germline values: CDR1 MNHEY, CDR2 SVGEGT. DNA of the CDR3: TGTGCCAGCAACAGGGGGGATCAGCCCCAGCATTTT. Translated, it gives CASNRGDQPQHF.

The chain employs TRBV7-3 and TRBJ2-7, with D unresolved. The germline V gene has CDR1 SGHTA and CDR2 FQGTGA. This CDR3 contains 11 residues. The V end lost 7 bases, the J end lost 1 base, and 5 bases lay between the germline ends. The CDR3 loop reads CASILSYEQYF. The CDR3 nucleotides are TGTGCCAGCATACTGTCCTACGAGCAGTACTTC.